This T cell receptor beta chain comes out of a study of response to subunit inactivated influenza vaccine. Regarding the study as a whole: T cells newly recruited by each seasonal influenza vaccination are few, the authors suggested.

Concerning this clonotype: What it recognizes is unknown.

From the RT-PCR reads, TCRdb called clonotypes with MiXCR, one entry per CDR3 protein. The sample lists 500,000 to 600,000 distinct CDR3 sequences; 10% to 15% were seen once. This CDR3 is 17 amino acids long. The V gene end was trimmed by 1 base and the J gene end by 4 bases; junction bases not matched to a gene: 6. Germline loops: CDR1 MDHEN, CDR2 SYDVKM. Specimen: PBMCs from blood, collected roughly 46 days after vaccination. The TCR sequence derives from a man aged 45-60 years who received an inactivated influenza vaccine. The chain joins TRBV28 to TRBJ2-2; TRBD1 matches 10 bases. The CDR3 nucleotides read TGTGCCAGCAGTTTATTAAGTAGACAGGGGGCCACCGGGGAGCTGTTTTTT. It yields the protein CASSLLSRQGATGELFF.